This TCR beta chain is from a study of identical twins. Points from the study as a whole: With beta out-of-frame sequences, excess sharing by twins was weaker. Researchers caution that invariant MAIT and iNKT cells could partly confound zero-insertion analyses. There was an excess of low generation probability in the out-of-frame alpha sequences that twins shared.

TCRdb re-analysed the 5' RACE reads in MiXCR, keeping a single row per CDR3 protein. The sample lists roughly 1.6 million distinct CDR3 sequences, less than 35% occurring once. This clonotype was found a few times. Its antigen is not known. The CDR3 totals 12 residues. Germline V gene data show CDR1 as SQVTM and CDR2 as ANQGSEA. The ends lost 2 bases at V and 6 bases at J; junction bases unmatched: 3. This receptor was taken from a newborn girl in good health. The V gene is TRBV29-1, the J gene TRBJ1-2; 7 nucleotides line up with TRBD1. Sequenced: cord blood. This chain's CDR3 is CSVEPGGDGYTF. As DNA, the CDR3 is TGCAGCGTTGAACCAGGGGGGGATGGCTACACCTTC.